This T cell receptor (beta chain) was observed in a study of blood T cell repertoires in COVID-19. About the research overall: COVID-19 samples from acute and convalescent phases originated in the United States, Italy and Spain. T cells, B-cell-depleted T cells, or PBMCs supplied cDNA or gDNA.

Authors' analysis steps: By means of reference gene primer amplification, nucleated cell counts were estimated. Produced via immunoSEQ multiplex PCR; TCRdb's table is partial and in-frame only. That table gives V, J and clone size, and the DNA gave D and trimming. This sample has 75,000 to 90,000 clones, with just under 85% found just once. The junction had 2 bases not matched to a gene; V was cut back by 0 bases and J by 7 bases. Germline V lookup: CDR1 SGHNT, CDR2 YYREEE (reference sequence). CDR3 length equals 15 residues. This clone has a single count. The rearrangement uses TRBV5-4 and TRBJ1-6, with 9 nucleotides matching TRBD1. The TCR originated in a man of 80 years or more with active or convalescent COVID-19. Sequencing was done on a sample of peripheral blood. CDR3 sequence: CASSLDRGQNSPLHF. The CDR3 nucleotides are TGTGCCAGCAGCTTGGACAGGGGGCAAAATTCACCCCTCCACTTT.